This T cell receptor (beta chain) was identified during a study of CD8+CD57+ T cells in acquired aplastic anemia. Turning to the study itself: Recorded DNA amounts for sorted CD4+ and CD8+ cells had an average of 3.2 ug. Points from the study as a whole: Patients and controls had CD8+ Simpson's diversity values that were not significantly distinct. Patients and controls shared about 27 CD8+ CDR3 sequences.

The CDR3 length is 14 residues. The germline V gene has CDR1 LGHDT and CDR2 YNNKEL (reference sequence). The germline V and J ends were trimmed by 4 bases and 8 bases, with 14 bases remaining between them. All patients picked for sequencing had shown, by flow cytometry, an expansion of CD8+CD57+ cells. No therapy had been given to the patients at the time of blood sampling. A remark on this clonotype: The antigen is undetermined.

TCR beta VDJ and CDR3 profiling used genomic DNA as template. One entry per CDR3 protein results from TCRdb running MiXCR on the reads. The sample yields fewer than 200,000 distinct CDR3 sequences, about half seen once. Sequenced input: sorted CD4+, CD8+, or CD8+CD57+ T cells (not recorded which) from PBMCs. The receptor was derived from a human donor with aplastic anemia. The chain recombines TRBV3-1 with TRBJ2-2; D not resolved. The CDR3 DNA reads TGTGCCAGCAGCCTGTCGCCTAACCTGGGGGAGCTGTTTTTT. Translation: CASSLSPNLGELFF.